One TCR beta chain is described in this entry. This clonotype was seen ten or more times. Its specific antigen is unknown. One base away there is no much larger clone; base qualities are not given. This sample was taken from a study of T-cell reconstitution after alpha-beta-depleted transplantation in children (dated by TCRdb to between 2015 and 2016). Broadly, across the study: T-cell immune reconstitution after TCRalphabeta/CD19-depleted allogeneic hematopoietic cell transplantation in children was quantitatively tracked in the study by means of TCR repertoire profiling.

The treatment or condition label on this specimen signifies: allogeneic hematopoietic cell transplantation with graft depleted of TCRalphabeta T cells and CD19 B cells. The transplant recipients were children given TCRalphabeta/CD19-depleted allogeneic hematopoietic cell grafts. The germline V gene (reference sequence) gives CDR1 as LNHNV and CDR2 as YYDKDF. V was cut back by 5 bases and J by 0 bases, leaving a gap of 14 bases between them. Its CDR3 holds 15 amino acids, cysteine through phenylalanine. The only DNA kept is the CDR3, 45 bases in frame from the first base. Beyond this particular receptor, the publication reports: In some patients, the high TCRbeta diversity seen at day 60 was put down to recipient T cells and intrathymic progenitors that had survived conditioning. Over subsequent months, a decline in hyperexpanded clone frequencies was noted, and after one year, T-cell counts and TCRbeta diversity were mostly ascribed to newly produced T cells. About two months after transplant, the apparently early recovery of alphabetaT-cell counts reportedly depended on just several hundred clones that had expanded rapidly and came from non-depleted graft cells.

The library was obtained by PCR. Instrument on record: Illumina HiSeq 2500. Molecular barcoding was employed in the preparation of TCR libraries, with unique molecular identifiers being used to normalize TCRbeta repertoire quantification. TCRdb's own reprocessing of the public reads used fastp at Q25 and MiXCR and kept productive beta chains. Merged by CDR3 protein, the rows form single entries marked with the most common genes and DNA. The sample records 200,000 to 250,000 distinct CDR3 sequences, approximately 8.9% of which are singletons. The ten top clones hold roughly 6% of the sample. This receptor was taken from a male patient younger than 18 who had a stem cell transplant for acute lymphoblastic leukemia, so the T cells may come from the graft donor. Sequences were derived from PBMCs, mostly from graft donor cells, sampled 180 days after TCRalphabeta/CD19-depleted stem cell transplant. Rearrangement joined TRBV15 to TRBJ2-7; the best D guess is TRBD2, with 6 bases matching. The DNA is as follows: TGTGCCACCAGCCTAGCGAGTCCTAGCTCCTACGAGCAGTACTTC. Its product reads: CATSLASPSSYEQYF.